A single sample is the source of the 23 T cell receptor beta chains below, sequenced in a study of CD8 T cells in Susac syndrome. A quantity of roughly 0.5 to 1 ug RNA underwent reverse transcription using random hexamers. TCRdb re-called the immunoSEQ multiplex PCR reads with MiXCR, one entry per CDR3 protein. The table has about 80,000 distinct CDR3 sequences, nearly 95% seen once; the top ten hold roughly 0.97%. Source material: CD8+ T cells from PBMCs. The receptors shown here come from a human donor with Susac syndrome.

In nucleotides, the CDR3 is TGTGCCAGCAGCGAGGGACAGGGCGCCTACGAGCAGTACTTC. It encodes CASSEGQGAYEQYF. The rearrangement links TRBV5-4 to TRBJ2-7; 9 bases agree with TRBD1. This CDR3 comprises 14 residues. CDR1 SGHNT and CDR2 YYREEE come from the germline V gene (reference sequence). Trimming at V came to 4 bases and at J to 2 bases, leaving 4 bases not matched to a gene.

With regard to this clonotype: One junction end disagrees with the germline gene, perhaps due to a read error. This chain joins TRBV13 and TRBJ2-3, with 9 bases aligning to TRBD1. The CDR3 runs to 16 residues. CDR1 and CDR2 from the germline V gene are PRHDT and FYEKMQ (reference sequence). The CDR3 spells CASSLGDRAYTDTQYF. The CDR3 coding sequence is TGTGCCAGCAGCCTAGGGGACAGGGCTTACACAGATACGCAGTATTTT. The complete variable domain, with remaining parts taken from reference TRBV13 and TRBJ2-3, reads AAGVIQSPRHLIKEKRETATLKCYPIPRHDTVYWYQQGPGQDPQFLISFYEKMQSDKGSIPDRFSAQQFSDYHSELNMSSLELGDSALYFCASSLGDRAYTDTQYFGPGTRLTVL.

V is TRBV4-3 and J is TRBJ2-1; no clear D. Trimming pared 5 bases from V and 5 bases from J, leaving 16 bases between. This CDR3 is built from 15 residues. The germline CDR1 and CDR2 sequences are LGHNA and YSLEER. Written as DNA, the CDR3 is TGCGCCAGCAGCGAAATAATAGGCGGAAACAATGAGCAGTTCTTC. Translation: CASSEIIGGNNEQFF.

This clonotype was seen once. This chain connects TRBV7-3 to TRBJ2-2, with a possible D match to TRBD2 (6 bases). The CDR3 is 12 amino acids. Trimming left V 7 bases short and J 6 bases short, with 9 bases between. The germline V gene encodes CDR1 SGHTA and CDR2 FQGTGA. In DNA, the CDR3 is TGTGCCAGCACGGAGGGCTCCGGGGAGCTGTTTTTT. Translated, it gives CASTEGSGELFF.

The chain links TRBV4-3 to TRBJ2-1; 9 bases agree with TRBD2. There are 17 residues in the CDR3. The ends lost 0 bases at V and 8 bases at J; junction bases unmatched: 11. Germline assignment: CDR1 LGHNA and CDR2 YSLEER. This CDR3 is CASSQDPAGGRADEQFF. CDR3 DNA: TGCGCCAGCAGCCAAGATCCCGCGGGAGGGAGGGCGGATGAGCAGTTCTTC.

Here the CDR3 reads CASSYQENTEAFF. The CDR3 coding sequence is TGTGCCAGCAGCTATCAGGAGAACACTGAAGCTTTCTTT. The chain couples TRBV6-4 to TRBJ1-1; D unclear. The V and J ends lost 6 bases and 1 base respectively, with 9 bases between them. The V gene's germline CDR1 is MRHNA and CDR2 SNTAGT. The length of the CDR3 is 13 residues.

The J gene is TRBJ2-7, the V gene TRBV5-6, with a weak D call TRBD1 (6 bases). The germline V gene has CDR1 SGHDT and CDR2 YYEEEE. This CDR3 comprises 15 residues. Trimming cost V 0 bases and J 4 bases, with 14 bases left between them. The CDR3 protein is CASSLGPDSDYEQYF. The DNA for the CDR3 is TGTGCCAGCAGCTTGGGTCCGGACAGCGATTACGAGCAGTACTTC.

The chain combines TRBV3-1 with TRBJ2-1, with D unclear. This CDR3 is built from 13 residues. The V end lost 8 bases, the J end lost 7 bases, and 15 bases lay between the germline ends. Germline CDR1 is LGHDT and CDR2 is YNNKEL (reference sequence). The DNA of the CDR3 is TGTGCCAGCCGACTTTATAACTCAAATGAGCAGTTCTTC. Amino acids: CASRLYNSNEQFF.

The chain links TRBV12-3 or TRBV12-4 to TRBJ2-3, with D unclear. The CDR3 covers 16 residues. The germline V and J ends were trimmed by 3 bases and 2 bases, with 15 bases remaining between them. The DNA of the CDR3 is TGTGCCAGCAGTTTCGACGACAACTCGCCCACAGATACGCAGTATTTT. Protein product: CASSFDDNSPTDTQYF.

This chain links TRBV12-3 or TRBV12-4 with TRBJ2-1; 12 positions match TRBD2. J gave up 9 bases and V 7 bases, and 10 bases lay outside the gene matches. This CDR3 contains 15 residues. The CDR3 protein is CASITSGGLGIEQFF. The CDR3 coding sequence is TGTGCCAGCATCACTAGCGGGGGGTTAGGGATTGAGCAGTTCTTC.

The chain couples TRBV6-5 to TRBJ1-2; a possible D gene is TRBD1 (5 bases). The CDR3 has 15 residues. Germline CDR1 reads MNHEY; CDR2 reads SVGAGI. V lost 2 bases and J lost 0, with 10 bases in between. The CDR3 sequence: CASSYVPGPNYGYTF. As DNA, the CDR3 is TGTGCCAGCAGTTACGTACCAGGGCCTAACTATGGCTACACCTTC.

The count of this clonotype is one. The chain uses TRBV6-1 and TRBJ1-2; D not resolved. Germline values: CDR1 MNHNS, CDR2 SASEGT. The CDR3 covers 11 residues. The germline V and J ends were trimmed by 6 bases and 6 bases, with 8 bases remaining between them. The DNA for the CDR3 is TGTGCCAGCAGGGCACCTAATGGCTACACCTTC. This sequence encodes CASRAPNGYTF.

The CDR3 region has the DNA TGTGCCAGCTGCCGGGGAGGGCTAGCGGCAGATACGCAGTATTTT. Its protein is CASCRGGLAADTQYF. The gene calls are TRBV27 and TRBJ2-3; TRBD2 matches at 7 bases. The CDR3 is 15 amino acids. V trimming: 8 bases; J trimming: 4 bases; junction bases outside the gene matches: 12. Per germline, CDR1 MNHEY and CDR2 SMNVEV (reference sequence).

The V gene is TRBV7-6, the J gene TRBJ2-7; D possibly corresponds to TRBD2 (6 bases). V lost 5 bases to trimming and J lost 6 bases, with 17 bases between them. The germline V gene encodes CDR1 SGHVS and CDR2 FNYEAQ. The CDR3 consists of 14 residues. Here the CDR3 DNA reads TGTGCCAGCAGCCCGGGAGATACGGGGACCGAGCAGTACTTC. It specifies CASSPGDTGTEQYF.

The J gene is TRBJ1-1, the V gene TRBV13; D is unclear. Trimming took off 5 bases at V and 4 bases at J, with 17 bases between the two ends. Germline CDR1 PRHDT, CDR2 FYEKMQ (reference sequence). This CDR3 spans 15 amino acids. CDR3 loop: CASSLDVYRGTEAFF. The CDR3 DNA follows: TGTGCCAGCAGCCTAGACGTCTACCGAGGCACTGAAGCTTTCTTT.

The chain has TRBV28 and TRBJ2-7; D unclear. Looked up from germline, CDR1 is MDHEN and CDR2 is SYDVKM. This CDR3 spans 15 amino acids. Trimming removed 6 bases from V and 2 bases from J, with 17 bases in between. The CDR3 here is CASSLRQGNTYEQYF. In DNA form, the CDR3 reads TGTGCCAGCAGCCTTAGACAAGGGAACACCTACGAGCAGTACTTC.

A note on this clonotype: The missing conserved phenylalanine or tryptophan at the end of this CDR3 makes a read error likely. The rearrangement links TRBV13 to TRBJ2-7, with 7 nucleotides matching TRBD2. Germline V gene lookup returns CDR1 PRHDT and CDR2 FYEKMQ (reference sequence). V lost 3 bases and J lost 7; bases outside the gene matches: 9. CDR3 size: 14 residues. CDR3: CASSLAIQAGEQYS. As DNA, the CDR3 is TGTGCCAGCAGCTTGGCCATACAAGCGGGGGAGCAGTACTCC.

This chain links TRBV29-1 with TRBJ2-3; D not resolved. Looked up from germline, CDR1 is SQVTM and CDR2 is ANQGSEA. The CDR3 totals 15 residues. V was shortened by 3 bases and J by 0 bases, with 13 bases between the two germline ends. The DNA for the CDR3 is TGCAGCGTTGACCCCCCGCAGACTAGCACAGATACGCAGTATTTT. Its protein product is CSVDPPQTSTDTQYF.

The V call is TRBV18, the J call TRBJ2-5, with a possible D match to TRBD1 (7 bases). The V and J ends lost 6 bases and 4 bases respectively, with 21 bases between them. The germline CDR1 and CDR2 sequences are KGHSH and LQKENI. CDR3 length: 16 residues. The DNA of the CDR3 is TGTGCCAGCTCCGGAGGGGGCGGAGAACCTATAGAGACCCAGTACTTC. Protein product: CASSGGGGEPIETQYF. The entire variable domain, with the rest obtained from reference TRBV18 and TRBJ2-5, is as follows: NAGVMQNPRHLVRRRGQEARLRCSPMKGHSHVYWYRQLPEEGLKFMVYLQKENIIDESGMPKERFSAEFPKEGPSILRIQQVVRGDSAAYFCASSGGGGEPIETQYFGPGTRLLVL.

V gene TRBV29-1 combines with J gene TRBJ2-5, with 7 bases that match TRBD2. Germline V gene sequence: CDR1 SQVTM, CDR2 ANQGSEA. Trimming cost V 6 bases and J 7 bases; bases outside gene matches: 8. The CDR3 loop spans 12 amino acids. The CDR3 spells CSVGEGEGTQYF. The CDR3 DNA follows: TGCAGCGTGGGGGAGGGAGAAGGGACCCAGTACTTC.

This clonotype was recorded only once. The chain links TRBV9 to TRBJ2-1, with 9 positions matching TRBD2. The germline gives CDR1 SGDLS, CDR2 YYNGEE. J lost 6 bases, V lost 4 bases, and 5 bases had no gene match. The CDR3 extends over 14 amino acids. CDR3 loop: CASSLAGQSNEQFF. DNA for the CDR3: TGTGCCAGCAGCCTAGCGGGACAAAGCAATGAGCAGTTCTTC.

CDR3 sequence reads: CASSVFENTEAFF. The DNA for the CDR3 is TGTGCCAGCAGCGTCTTTGAGAACACTGAAGCTTTCTTT. The chain links TRBV13 to TRBJ1-1; no reliable D call. Germline CDR1 and CDR2: PRHDT and FYEKMQ (reference sequence). The CDR3 runs 13 residues. The V and J ends lost 5 bases and 1 base respectively, with 8 bases between them.

This chain uses TRBV5-4 with TRBJ1-4; D call uncertain. The germline CDR1 and CDR2 sequences are SGHNT and YYREEE (reference sequence). This CDR3 has 15 amino acids. V was cut by 2 bases and J by 0 bases, with 8 bases left in between. The DNA of the CDR3 is TGTGCCAGCAGCTTTGGAAGGGCAACTAATGAAAAACTGTTTTTT. It specifies CASSFGRATNEKLFF.